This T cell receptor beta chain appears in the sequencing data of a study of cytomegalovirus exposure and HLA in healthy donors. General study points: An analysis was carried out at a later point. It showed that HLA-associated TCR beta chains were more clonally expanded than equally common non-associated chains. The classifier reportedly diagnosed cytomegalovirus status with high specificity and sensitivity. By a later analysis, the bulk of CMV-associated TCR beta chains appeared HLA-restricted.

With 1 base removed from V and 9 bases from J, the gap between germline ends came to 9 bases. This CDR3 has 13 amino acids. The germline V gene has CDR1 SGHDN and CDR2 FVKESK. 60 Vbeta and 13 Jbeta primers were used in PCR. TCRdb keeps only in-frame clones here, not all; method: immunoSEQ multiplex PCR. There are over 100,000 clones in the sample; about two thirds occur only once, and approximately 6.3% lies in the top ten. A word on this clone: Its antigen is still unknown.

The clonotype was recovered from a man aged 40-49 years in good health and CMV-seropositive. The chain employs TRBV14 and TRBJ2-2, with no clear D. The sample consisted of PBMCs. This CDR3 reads CASSQAMGRELFF. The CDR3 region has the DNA TGTGCCAGCAGCCAAGCCATGGGCCGGGAGCTGTTTTTT.